The 2 T cell receptor beta chains below all came from one sample that was sequenced in a study of T cells in Graves' hyperthyroidism and ophthalmopathy. There were TCR beta CDR3 regions amplified from RNA transcripts. During a first-round RT-PCR of the TCR CDR3, the HTBI primer set was used. MiXCR was run by TCRdb on the multiplex PCR reads, yielding one entry per CDR3 protein. The data contain around 610,000 distinct CDR3 sequences, roughly 14% of them singletons. Input material: blood. The receptors were gathered from a woman aged 40 to 49 with Graves' ophthalmopathy.

The V and J genes are TRBV28 and TRBJ2-4, with a weak D call TRBD2 (5 bases). The CDR3 has 15 amino acids. V lost 6 bases to trimming and J lost 8 bases, with 20 bases between them. Germline V gives CDR1 MDHEN, CDR2 SYDVKM. The DNA for the CDR3 is TGTGCCAGCAGCCCAGTCGGACCCCGGGGAGACATTCAGTACTTC. Protein product: CASSPVGPRGDIQYF. Full variable domain (missing parts from reference TRBV28 and TRBJ2-4): DVKVTQSSRYLVKRTGEKVFLECVQDMDHENMFWYRQDPGLGLRLIYFSYDVKMKEKGDIPEGYSVSREKKERFSLILESASTNQTSMYLCASSPVGPRGDIQYFGAGTRLSVL.

The count of this clonotype is one. Sequence at one end of the junction differs from germline and may be a read error. The chain uses TRBV19 and TRBJ2-2, with 8 bases that match TRBD2. In germline, CDR1 is LNHDA, CDR2 SQIVND (reference sequence). The CDR3 sequence is 15 residues long. The CDR3 loop is CASSPRTSPTGEPFF. CDR3 DNA: TGTGCCAGTAGTCCCCGGACTAGCCCCACCGGGGAGCCGTTTTTT.